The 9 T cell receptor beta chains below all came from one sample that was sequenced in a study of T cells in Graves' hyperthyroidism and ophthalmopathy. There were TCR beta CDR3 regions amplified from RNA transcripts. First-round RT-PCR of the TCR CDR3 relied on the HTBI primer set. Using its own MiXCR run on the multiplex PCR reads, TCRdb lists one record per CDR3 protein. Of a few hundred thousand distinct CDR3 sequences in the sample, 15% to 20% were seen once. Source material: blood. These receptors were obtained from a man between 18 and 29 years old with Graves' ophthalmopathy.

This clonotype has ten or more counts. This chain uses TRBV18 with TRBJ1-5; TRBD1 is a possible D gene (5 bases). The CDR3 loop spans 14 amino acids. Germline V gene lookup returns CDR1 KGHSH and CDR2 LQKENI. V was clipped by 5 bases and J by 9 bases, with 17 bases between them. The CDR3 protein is CASSAGTAQGPQHF. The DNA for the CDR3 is TGTGCCAGCTCAGCGGGGACGGCCCAAGGGCCCCAGCATTTT. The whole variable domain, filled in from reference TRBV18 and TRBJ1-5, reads NAGVMQNPRHLVRRRGQEARLRCSPMKGHSHVYWYRQLPEEGLKFMVYLQKENIIDESGMPKERFSAEFPKEGPSILRIQQVVRGDSAAYFCASSAGTAQGPQHFGDGTRLSIL.

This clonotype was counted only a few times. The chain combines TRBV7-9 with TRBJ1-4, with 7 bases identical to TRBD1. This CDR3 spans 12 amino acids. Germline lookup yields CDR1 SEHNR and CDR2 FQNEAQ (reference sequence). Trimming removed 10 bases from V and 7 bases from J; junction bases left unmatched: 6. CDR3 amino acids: CAIPGGTEKLFF. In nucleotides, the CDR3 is TGTGCCATTCCAGGGGGTACTGAAAAACTGTTTTTT.

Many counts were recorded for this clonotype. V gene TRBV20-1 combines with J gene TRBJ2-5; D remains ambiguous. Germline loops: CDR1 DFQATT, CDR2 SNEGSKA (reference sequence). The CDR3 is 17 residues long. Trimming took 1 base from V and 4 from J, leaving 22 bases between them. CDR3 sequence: CSARALGLTVGRETQYF. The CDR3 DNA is TGCAGTGCTAGAGCGCTGGGTTTAACAGTTGGTCGAGAGACCCAGTACTTC.

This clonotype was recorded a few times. The DNA for the CDR3 is TGTGCCGGGGGGGGTATGAACACTGAAGCTTTCTTT. Translated: CAGGGMNTEAFF. V is TRBV7-9 and J is TRBJ1-1, with D possibly being TRBD1 (5 bases). The CDR3 is 12 amino acids. CDR1 SEHNR and CDR2 FQNEAQ come from the germline V gene (reference sequence). Trimming took off 11 bases at V and 0 bases at J, with 10 bases between the two ends.

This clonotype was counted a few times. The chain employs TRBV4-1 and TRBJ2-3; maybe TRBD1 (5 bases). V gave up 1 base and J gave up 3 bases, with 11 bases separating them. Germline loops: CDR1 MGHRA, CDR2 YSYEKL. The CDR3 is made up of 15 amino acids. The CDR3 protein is CASSQGRGSTDTQYF. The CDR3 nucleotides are TGCGCCAGCAGCCAAGGAAGGGGAAGTACAGATACGCAGTATTTT.

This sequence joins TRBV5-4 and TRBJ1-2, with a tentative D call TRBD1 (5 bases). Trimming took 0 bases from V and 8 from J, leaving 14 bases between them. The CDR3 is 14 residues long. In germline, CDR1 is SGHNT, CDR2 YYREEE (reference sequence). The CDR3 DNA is TGTGCCAGCAGCTTGGGGGCAGGGTTGGACGGCTACACCTTC. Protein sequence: CASSLGAGLDGYTF.

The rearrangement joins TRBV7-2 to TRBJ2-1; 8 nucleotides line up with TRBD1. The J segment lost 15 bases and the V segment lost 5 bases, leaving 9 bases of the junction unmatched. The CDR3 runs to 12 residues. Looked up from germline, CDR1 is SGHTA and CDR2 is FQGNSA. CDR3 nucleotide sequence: TGTGCCAGCAGCCCAAGGACCGGGACAGGGTTCTTC. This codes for CASSPRTGTGFF.

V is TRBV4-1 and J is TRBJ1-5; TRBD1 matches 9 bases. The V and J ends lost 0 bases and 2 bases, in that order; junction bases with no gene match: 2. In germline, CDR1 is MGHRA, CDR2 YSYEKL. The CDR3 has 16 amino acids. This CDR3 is CASSQEGQGRNQPQHF. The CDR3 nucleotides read TGCGCCAGCAGCCAAGAGGGACAGGGCCGCAATCAGCCCCAGCATTTT.

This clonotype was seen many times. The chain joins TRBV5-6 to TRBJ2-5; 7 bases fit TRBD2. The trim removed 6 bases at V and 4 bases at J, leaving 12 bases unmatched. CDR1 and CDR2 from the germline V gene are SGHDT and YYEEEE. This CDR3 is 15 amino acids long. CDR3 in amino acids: CASTLRGEGRETQYF. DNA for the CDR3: TGTGCCAGCACCTTACGTGGGGAGGGCAGAGAGACCCAGTACTTC.